Listed below are T cell receptor beta chains from one sample, sequenced in a study of T cell repertoires in cytomegalovirus infection. TCRdb reprocessed the reads with MiXCR, giving one entry per CDR3 protein. The sample has about 400,000 distinct CDR3 sequences, over 15% seen once; the top ten hold approximately 10%. Material: PBMCs. Every receptor here comes from a human donor in good health (CMV status not recorded). Some clones in this sample may be carry-over from other donors' samples. Both conserved end residues are part of each CDR3. The order of the fields is CDR3 protein, CDR3 DNA, D gene, J gene, clone size, V gene. A D gene is named only where the DNA matches it firmly. Not all rows give a size; the values are once, few, many and, for expanded clones, a class.

CDR3: CASSYPTQGQGTGDTQYF
DNA: TGTGCCAGCAGTTACCCGACACAGGGACAGGGTACCGGAGATACGCAGTATTTT
D: TRBD1
J: TRBJ2-3
size: many
V: TRBV6-2/TRBV6-3

CDR3: CASSQDRSWIYEQYF
DNA: TGCGCCAGCAGCCAAGATCGATCCTGGATCTACGAGCAGTACTTC
D: NA
J: TRBJ2-7
size: NA
V: TRBV4-3

CDR3: CASSGRDSLTGQYF
DNA: TGCGCCAGCAGTGGTAGGGATTCTCTCACGGGGCAGTACTTC
D: NA
J: TRBJ2-7
size: NA
V: TRBV10-1

CDR3: CASSFGGIAYNEQFF
DNA: TGTGCCAGCAGCTTCGGAGGAATCGCCTACAATGAGCAGTTCTTC
D: NA
J: TRBJ2-1
size: many
V: TRBV7-8

CDR3: CSAPDRVYEQYF
DNA: TGCAGTGCTCCGGACAGAGTATACGAGCAGTACTTC
D: NA
J: TRBJ2-7
size: NA
V: TRBV20-1

CDR3: CACSMGPSTDTQYF
DNA: TGTGCCTGCAGTATGGGCCCTAGCACAGATACGCAGTATTTT
D: NA
J: TRBJ2-3
size: NA
V: TRBV6-6

CDR3: CASSLEKGGSYNSPLHF
DNA: TGTGCCAGCAGCTTGGAAAAAGGAGGCTCCTATAATTCACCCCTCCACTTT
D: NA
J: TRBJ1-6
size: NA
V: TRBV5-5

CDR3: CASSFKTTSYNEQFF
DNA: TGTGCCAGCAGCTTTAAAACGACCTCCTACAATGAGCAGTTCTTC
D: NA
J: TRBJ2-1
size: many
V: TRBV7-2

CDR3: CASSQDFETQYF
DNA: TGCGCCAGCAGCCAAGATTTTGAGACCCAGTACTTC
D: NA
J: TRBJ2-5
size: many
V: TRBV4-1

CDR3: CASSLGRISGANVLTF
DNA: TGTGCCAGCAGCTTAGGGCGGATCTCTGGGGCCAACGTCCTGACTTTC
D: NA
J: TRBJ2-6
size: many
V: TRBV7-9